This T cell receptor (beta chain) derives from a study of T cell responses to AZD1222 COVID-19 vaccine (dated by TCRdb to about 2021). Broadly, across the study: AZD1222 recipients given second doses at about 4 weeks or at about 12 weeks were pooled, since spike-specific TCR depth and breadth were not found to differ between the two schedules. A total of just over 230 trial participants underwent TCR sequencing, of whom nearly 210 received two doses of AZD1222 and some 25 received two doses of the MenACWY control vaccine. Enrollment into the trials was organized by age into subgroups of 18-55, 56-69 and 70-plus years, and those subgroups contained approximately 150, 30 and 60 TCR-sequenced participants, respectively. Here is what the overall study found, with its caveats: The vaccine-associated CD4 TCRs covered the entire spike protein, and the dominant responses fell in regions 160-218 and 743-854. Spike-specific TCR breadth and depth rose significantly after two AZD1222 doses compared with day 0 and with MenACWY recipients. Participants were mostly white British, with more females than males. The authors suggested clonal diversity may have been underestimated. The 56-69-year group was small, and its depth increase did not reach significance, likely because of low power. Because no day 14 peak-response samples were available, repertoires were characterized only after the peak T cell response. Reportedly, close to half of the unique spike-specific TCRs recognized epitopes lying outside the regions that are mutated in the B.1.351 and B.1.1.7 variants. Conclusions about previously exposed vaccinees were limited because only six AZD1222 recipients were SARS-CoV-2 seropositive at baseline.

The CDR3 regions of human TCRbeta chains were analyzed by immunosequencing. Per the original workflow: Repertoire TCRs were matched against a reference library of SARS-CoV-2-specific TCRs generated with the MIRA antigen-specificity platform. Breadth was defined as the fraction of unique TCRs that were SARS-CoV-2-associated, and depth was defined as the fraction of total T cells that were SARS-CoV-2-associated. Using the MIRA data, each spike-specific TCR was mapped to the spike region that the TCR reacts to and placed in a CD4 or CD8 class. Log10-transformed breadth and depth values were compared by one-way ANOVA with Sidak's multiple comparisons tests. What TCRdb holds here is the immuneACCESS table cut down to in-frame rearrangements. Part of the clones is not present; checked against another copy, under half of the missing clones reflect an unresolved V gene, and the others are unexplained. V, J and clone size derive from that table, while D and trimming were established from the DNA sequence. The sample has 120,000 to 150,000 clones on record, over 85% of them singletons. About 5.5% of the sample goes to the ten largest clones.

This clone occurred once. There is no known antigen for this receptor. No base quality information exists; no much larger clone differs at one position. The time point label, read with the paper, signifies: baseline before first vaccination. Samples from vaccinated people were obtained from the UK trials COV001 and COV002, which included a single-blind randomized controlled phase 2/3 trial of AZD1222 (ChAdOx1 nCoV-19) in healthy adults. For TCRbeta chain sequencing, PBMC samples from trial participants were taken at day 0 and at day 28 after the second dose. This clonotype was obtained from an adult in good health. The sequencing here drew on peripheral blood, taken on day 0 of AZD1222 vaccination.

The DNA sequence is as follows: TGTGCCAGCAGTCCTTATGTGGGAGAGATCAATGAGCAGTTCTTC. Its protein product is CASSPYVGEINEQFF. The rearranged chain carries TRBV27 and TRBJ2-1; TRBD2 is a weak D gene call, 5 bases matching. The CDR3 numbers 15 residues from cysteine through phenylalanine. Only CDR3 DNA is held: 45 bases, read in frame from base 1. As encoded in the germline V gene (reference sequence), CDR1 is MNHEY while CDR2 is SMNVEV. V is shortened by 5 bases, J by 6 bases, and the region joining them spans 17 bases.